This T cell receptor (beta chain) was sequenced for a study of neurological immune-mediated disorders. This clonotype was recorded many times. The output of every sequencing run, over 160 million TCR-beta sequences, came from 15-18 subjects. TCRdb recomputed calls from the 5' RACE reads with MiXCR, one row per CDR3 protein. Of about 71,000 distinct CDR3 sequences listed, around 3.1% are singletons. Germline lookup yields CDR1 SEHNR and CDR2 FQNEAQ (reference sequence). The CDR3 spans 14 residues. Deletions cut 1 base from V and 3 bases from J, with 6 bases between. This receptor was identified in a man aged 35 to 55 with multiple sclerosis. The specimen was PBMCs. The J gene is TRBJ1-4, the V gene TRBV7-9; D remains ambiguous. The CDR3 spells CASSLGLANEKLFF. Here the CDR3 DNA reads TGTGCCAGCAGCTTAGGGTTGGCTAATGAAAAACTGTTTTTT.